Shown below are 27 T cell receptor beta chains from a single sample sequenced in a study of regulatory T cells in long-lasting Graves disease. The authors built TCR beta libraries using iRepertoire HTBI primers and Arm-PCR of CDR3 regions. TCRdb re-derived calls from the multiplex PCR reads in MiXCR, one entry per CDR3 protein. The table records about 540,000 distinct CDR3 sequences, roughly 14% of them present only once. Time point denoted: newly diagnosed GD, antithyroid drugs for less than 3 months. Following extraction of RNA from PBMCs, that RNA was used to make the TCR library. These data are also associated with another study on T cells in Graves' hyperthyroidism and ophthalmopathy.

The input for sequencing was peripheral blood mononuclear cells (PBMCs), taken at new diagnosis, from a patient treated with antithyroid drugs. All receptors derive from a man aged 30 to 45 with Graves disease.

With respect to this clonotype: A read error may be the cause here, since a much bigger clone is one base away. CDR3 nucleotides: TGTGCCAGCAGTCCCGACAGGGGGCGGTTGAGCACTGAAGCTTTCTTT. This gives the protein CASSPDRGRLSTEAFF. The chain carries TRBV27 and TRBJ1-1, with 10 bases fitting TRBD1. The CDR3 extends over 16 amino acids. The V gene end was trimmed by 5 bases and the J gene end by 4 bases; junction bases not matched to a gene: 10. Germline CDR1 and CDR2: MNHEY and SMNVEV (reference sequence).

Of note for this clonotype: A much more abundant neighbour one base away suggests this may be a read error. The rearrangement joins TRBV11-2 to TRBJ2-1; tentatively, D is TRBD1 (6 bases). The V end lost 0 bases, the J end lost 5 bases, and 11 bases lay between the germline ends. Germline V gives CDR1 SGHAT, CDR2 FQNNGV. There are 15 residues in the CDR3. The CDR3 reads CASSLEQGYHNEQFF. In DNA form, the CDR3 reads TGTGCCAGCAGCTTAGAGCAGGGGTACCACAATGAGCAGTTCTTC.

This clonotype was seen a handful of times. A much bigger clone sits one base away, suggesting this may be a read error. The rearrangement joins TRBV7-6 to TRBJ2-1; TRBD2 agrees at 11 bases. This CDR3 contains 15 residues. The germline V gene encodes CDR1 SGHVS and CDR2 FNYEAQ. The trim removed 5 bases at V and 10 bases at J, leaving 10 bases unmatched. For the CDR3, the DNA is TGTGCCAGCAGCGCCGGGACTAGCGGAACCTACGAGCAGTTCTTC. Its translation is CASSAGTSGTYEQFF. Filled out from reference TRBV7-6 and TRBJ2-1, the complete variable domain reads GAGVSQSPRYKVTKRGQDVALRCDPISGHVSLYWYRQALGQGPEFLTYFNYEAQQDKSGLPNDRFSAERPEGSISTLTIQRTEQRDSAMYRCASSAGTSGTYEQFFGPGTRLTVL.

This rearrangement joins TRBV12-5 to TRBJ1-5; no firm D call. Trimming cost V 6 bases and J 6 bases, with 9 bases left between them. Germline V gene data show CDR1 as LGHNT and CDR2 as FRNRAP. The CDR3 extends over 12 amino acids. As DNA, the CDR3 is TGTGCTAGTGGACCCACGGGTCAGCCCCAGCATTTT. This codes for CASGPTGQPQHF.

This clonotype was counted between two and nine times. The CDR3 protein is CAWSVLGRSEQYF. The CDR3 DNA follows: TGTGCCTGGAGTGTTTTAGGGAGAAGCGAGCAGTACTTC. The J gene is TRBJ2-7, the V gene TRBV30, with a tentative D call TRBD2 (5 bases). Germline V gives CDR1 GTSNPN, CDR2 SVGIG (reference sequence). Between the trimmed V and J ends, which lost 0 bases and 6 bases, there was a span of 12 bases. The CDR3 has 13 amino acids.

This clonotype was detected only a few times. This likely stems from a read error, as it lies one base from a far larger clone. The J gene is TRBJ2-6, the V gene TRBV12-3 or TRBV12-4; D is ambiguous. V was trimmed by 6 bases and J by 0 bases, leaving 6 bases between them. CDR3 length: 14 amino acids. The CDR3 region is CASRLSSGANVLTF. The CDR3 bases are TGTGCCAGCAGGTTGAGCTCTGGGGCCAACGTCCTGACTTTC.

The chain links TRBV11-2 to TRBJ2-7; D might be TRBD2 (5 bases). Germline V lookup: CDR1 SGHAT, CDR2 FQNNGV. The CDR3 runs 16 residues. Trimming cost V 2 bases and J 6 bases, with 20 bases left between them. The CDR3 region is CASSLSLRAGSVEQYF. The CDR3 nucleotides read TGTGCCAGCAGCTTATCCCTGCGGGCGGGTTCAGTCGAGCAGTACTTC.

Points on this clonotype: Germline and junction disagree at one end, which may indicate a read error. The V and J genes are TRBV5-1 and TRBJ2-7, with TRBD1 identical over 10 bases. Germline V gives CDR1 SGHRS, CDR2 YFSETQ. The CDR3 spans 16 residues. In nucleotides, the CDR3 is TGCGCCAGCGGCTTGGCCGGGGACAGGGGTTCCTACGAGCAGTACTTC. Residues: CASGLAGDRGSYEQYF.

The table lists this clonotype with many counts. V gene TRBV6-5 combines with J gene TRBJ1-5, with a possible D match to TRBD1 (6 bases). The germline gives CDR1 MNHEY, CDR2 SVGAGI. V was trimmed by 2 bases and J by 2 bases, leaving 10 bases between them. CDR3 size: 15 residues. CDR3 amino acids: CASSYVYRGNQPQHF. The CDR3 DNA reads as TGTGCCAGCAGTTACGTGTACAGGGGCAATCAGCCCCAGCATTTT.

This clonotype was counted many times. The chain carries TRBV29-1 and TRBJ2-2; D call uncertain. The V and J ends lost 7 bases and 4 bases respectively, with 13 bases between them. The CDR3 loop spans 13 amino acids. From germline, CDR1 is SQVTM and CDR2 ANQGSEA. In DNA, the CDR3 is TGCAGCGCGTCGGGCCACTCCACCGGGGAGCTGTTTTTT. Protein: CSASGHSTGELFF.

This clonotype was seen many times. For the CDR3, the DNA is TGTGCCACCAGCAGAGACAGGACTAGCAATCAGCCCCAGCATTTT. It codes for CATSRDRTSNQPQHF. The gene calls are TRBV15 and TRBJ1-5; D uncertain. Germline V CDR1 and CDR2: LNHNV, YYDKDF (reference sequence). CDR3 length equals 15 residues. Trimming removed 0 bases at V and 0 bases at J, with 6 bases between.

The V call is TRBV4-2, the J call TRBJ1-1, with D unclear. The CDR3 is 14 amino acids. V dropped 0 bases and J dropped 1 base, with 6 bases sitting between them. Germline CDR1 is LGHNA and CDR2 is YNFKEQ. In DNA form, the CDR3 reads TGTGCCAGCAGCCAAGACTTGGAGAACACTGAAGCTTTCTTT. Translation: CASSQDLENTEAFF.

In its sample, this clonotype was seen a few times. The CDR3 nucleotides are TGTGCCAGCAGCCCGGACAGGTCCGCCCACGAGCAGTACTTC. Translating it yields CASSPDRSAHEQYF. The rearrangement links TRBV5-4 to TRBJ2-7; TRBD1 matches 7 bases. Losses at the gene ends were 4 bases for V and 5 bases for J; bases not matched to a gene: 9. Germline V lookup: CDR1 SGHNT, CDR2 YYREEE (reference sequence). The length of the CDR3 is 14 residues.

The table lists this clonotype with a few counts. V usage is TRBV6-1 and J usage is TRBJ1-1; no definite D call. CDR1 MNHNS and CDR2 SASEGT come from the germline V gene. The CDR3 is 11 residues long. The CDR3 bases are TGTTCCGCCGGGATAGGCACTGAAGCTTTCTTT. Translating gives CSAGIGTEAFF.

On this clonotype: This may be a read error: a much more frequent sequence differs by one nucleotide. This CDR3 fails to terminate in the conserved phenylalanine or tryptophan, so it likely reflects a read error. This chain links TRBV30 with TRBJ2-1; TRBD2 is a possible D gene (5 bases). In germline, CDR1 is GTSNPN, CDR2 SVGIG (reference sequence). V lost 0 bases to trimming and J lost 6 bases, with 15 bases between them. This CDR3 spans 15 amino acids. The CDR3 reads CAWSVSARRPNEQFS. In DNA form, the CDR3 reads TGTGCCTGGAGTGTATCGGCCAGGAGGCCCAATGAGCAGTTCTCC.

At least ten counts were recorded for this clonotype. J is TRBJ2-7 and V is TRBV5-1; maybe TRBD2 (6 bases). Deletions cut 4 bases from V and 7 bases from J, with 18 bases between. Germline V gene data show CDR1 as SGHRS and CDR2 as YFSETQ. This CDR3 has 14 residues. CDR3: CASSSAGSSIEQYF. As DNA, the CDR3 is TGCGCCAGCAGCAGCGCCGGGAGTTCGATAGAGCAGTACTTC.

The V call is TRBV5-1, the J call TRBJ2-7; D gene uncertain. CDR1 is SGHRS and CDR2 is YFSETQ in the germline V gene. This CDR3 comprises 15 residues. V lost 5 bases, J lost 0 bases, and 15 bases lay in between. CDR3 sequence reads: CASRPEYRSSYEQYF. The CDR3 coding sequence is TGCGCCAGCAGGCCAGAGTACCGGAGCTCCTACGAGCAGTACTTC. Based on the CDR3 plus reference TRBV5-1 and TRBJ2-7, the full variable domain is KAGVTQTPRYLIKTRGQQVTLSCSPISGHRSVSWYQQTPGQGLQFLFEYFSETQRNKGNFPGRFSGRQFSNSRSEMNVSTLELGDSALYLCASRPEYRSSYEQYFGPGTRLTVT.

This clonotype was counted ten times or more. The chain recombines TRBV20-1 with TRBJ2-4; D is possibly TRBD1 (6 bases). CDR3 length: 15 amino acids. With 6 bases removed from V and 0 bases from J, the gap between germline ends came to 15 bases. Germline V CDR1 and CDR2: DFQATT, SNEGSKA (reference sequence). CDR3 coding DNA: TGCAGTGCGACGGACAGCTCGAAAGCCAAAAACATTCAGTACTTC. Protein product: CSATDSSKAKNIQYF.

The table lists this clonotype with a few counts. The chain uses TRBV24-1 and TRBJ2-1; 10 nucleotides match TRBD1. The V gene end was trimmed by 3 bases and the J gene end by 5 bases; junction bases not matched to a gene: 3. CDR3 length: 15 amino acids. Per germline, CDR1 KGHDR and CDR2 SFDVKD. The CDR3 bases are TGTGCCACCAGTGATCTGGGGACAGGGGACAATGAGCAGTTCTTC. Translating it yields CATSDLGTGDNEQFF.

Many counts were recorded for this clonotype. The genes are TRBV7-9 and TRBJ1-2; D is perhaps TRBD1 (6 bases). This CDR3 is built from 13 residues. The ends were cut back, 5 bases at V and 8 bases at J, with 15 bases in the middle. Germline values: CDR1 SEHNR, CDR2 FQNEAQ (reference sequence). CDR3 region: CASSLQGPEGYTF. The CDR3 coding sequence is TGTGCCAGCAGCCTCCAGGGGCCAGAGGGCTACACCTTC. Based on the CDR3 plus reference TRBV7-9 and TRBJ1-2, the full variable domain is DTGVSQNPRHKITKRGQNVTFRCDPISEHNRLYWYRQTLGQGPEFLTYFQNEAQLEKSRLLSDRFSAERPKGSFSTLEIQRTEQGDSAMYLCASSLQGPEGYTFGSGTRLTVV.

In its sample, this clonotype was seen many times. The V gene is TRBV12-3 or TRBV12-4, the J gene TRBJ1-2, with D hard to call. Trimming shortened V by 5 bases and J by 2 bases, and 6 bases separated the two germline ends. The CDR3 sequence is 12 residues long. The CDR3 nucleotides are TGTGCCAGCAGTATTATCAACTATGGCTACACCTTC. Its translation is CASSIINYGYTF.

Remarks on this clonotype: A much larger clone differs from this one at a single base, so this may be a read error. J is TRBJ2-1 and V is TRBV7-3, with 10 nucleotides matching TRBD2. Germline V gene sequence: CDR1 SGHTA, CDR2 FQGTGA. Unmatched junction bases numbered 8, after V lost 4 bases and J lost 5 bases. CDR3 length: 16 amino acids. The CDR3, as DNA: TGTGCCAGCAGCTCTAGGACTAGCGGAGACAACAATGAGCAGTTCTTC. Its translation is CASSSRTSGDNNEQFF.

This clonotype showed up many times. The chain has TRBV10-3 and TRBJ1-6; D gene unclear. V lost 6 bases to trimming and J lost 8 bases, with 11 bases between them. The germline CDR1 and CDR2 sequences are ENHRY and SYGVKD. This CDR3 contains 13 residues. CDR3 residues: CAIRARLDSPLHF. CDR3 DNA sequence: TGTGCCATCAGGGCCAGACTAGATTCACCCCTCCACTTT.

As DNA, the CDR3 is TGTGCCAGCAGCGCCCTAGCGGGAGTCGCAGAGACCCAGTACTTC. This gives the protein CASSALAGVAETQYF. The rearrangement uses TRBV9 and TRBJ2-1, with 10 bases that match TRBD2. The J call is doubtful: the DNA matches TRBJ2-5 better. CDR3 length: 15 amino acids. CDR1 and CDR2 from the germline V gene are SGDLS and YYNGEE.

This clonotype showed up many times. This chain connects TRBV5-1 to TRBJ2-1, with no clear D. This CDR3 has 15 amino acids. The germline V and J ends were trimmed by 2 bases and 2 bases, with 11 bases remaining between them. Germline V gene lookup returns CDR1 SGHRS and CDR2 YFSETQ. The CDR3 sequence: CASSFLGGTYNEQFF. DNA of the CDR3: TGCGCCAGCAGCTTCCTCGGTGGAACCTACAATGAGCAGTTCTTC.

This clonotype appeared many times. The CDR3 sequence is CASSEVWMQAGELFF. The CDR3 DNA reads as TGTGCCAGCAGTGAAGTATGGATGCAGGCCGGGGAGCTGTTTTTT. V is TRBV2 and J is TRBJ2-2; D is unclear. Germline V lookup: CDR1 SNHLY, CDR2 FYNNEI. The CDR3 contains 15 residues. The V end lost 1 base, the J end lost 6 bases, and 12 bases lay between the germline ends.

This clonotype was seen a handful of times. The rearrangement joins TRBV7-9 to TRBJ2-4, with 8 bases aligning to TRBD2. With V trimmed by 0 bases and J by 6 bases, 4 bases remained unmatched. The CDR3 totals 15 residues. Germline assignment: CDR1 SEHNR and CDR2 FQNEAQ (reference sequence). CDR3 bases: TGTGCCAGCAGCTTAGCTGGGACTAGAGTAAACATTCAGTACTTC. Its protein is CASSLAGTRVNIQYF.